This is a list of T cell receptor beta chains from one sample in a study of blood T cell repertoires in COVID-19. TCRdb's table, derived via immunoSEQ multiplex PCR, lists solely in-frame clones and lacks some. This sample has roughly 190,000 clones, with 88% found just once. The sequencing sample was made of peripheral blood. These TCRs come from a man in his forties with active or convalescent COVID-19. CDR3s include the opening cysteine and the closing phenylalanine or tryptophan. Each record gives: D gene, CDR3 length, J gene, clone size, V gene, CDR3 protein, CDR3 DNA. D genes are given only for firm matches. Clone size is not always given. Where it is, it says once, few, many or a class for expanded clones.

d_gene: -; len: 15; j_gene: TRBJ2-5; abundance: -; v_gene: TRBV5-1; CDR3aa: CASSPQVAGKETQYF; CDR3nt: TGCGCCAGCAGCCCGCAGGTAGCAGGGAAAGAGACCCAGTACTTC
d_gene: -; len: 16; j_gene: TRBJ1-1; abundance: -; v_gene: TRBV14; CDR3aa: CASSQGQKRMNTEAFF; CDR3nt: TGTGCCAGCAGCCAGGGGCAGAAAAGAATGAACACTGAAGCTTTCTTT
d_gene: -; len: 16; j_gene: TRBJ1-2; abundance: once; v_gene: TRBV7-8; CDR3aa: CASSLAKGPTNYGYTF; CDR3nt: TGTGCCAGCAGCTTAGCTAAGGGGCCCACTAACTATGGCTACACCTTC
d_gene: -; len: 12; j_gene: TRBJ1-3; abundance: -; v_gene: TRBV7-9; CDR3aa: CASDSGGNTIYF; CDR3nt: TGTGCCAGCGACTCGGGGGGAAACACCATATATTTT
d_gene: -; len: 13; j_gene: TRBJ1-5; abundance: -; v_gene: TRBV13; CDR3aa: CASSPRGRQPQHF; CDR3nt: TGTGCCAGCAGTCCTCGAGGCCGCCAACCCCAGCATTTT
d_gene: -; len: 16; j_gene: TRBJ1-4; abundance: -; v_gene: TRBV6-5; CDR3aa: CASSYSPGGSDEKLFF; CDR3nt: TGTGCCAGCAGTTACTCCCCGGGGGGCTCGGATGAAAAACTGTTTTTT
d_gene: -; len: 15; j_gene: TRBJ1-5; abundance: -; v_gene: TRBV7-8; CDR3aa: CASASGETPDQPQHF; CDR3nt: TGTGCCAGCGCTTCAGGGGAGACCCCGGATCAGCCCCAGCATTTT
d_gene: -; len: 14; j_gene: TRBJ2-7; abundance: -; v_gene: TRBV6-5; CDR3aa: CASTPSKGVYEQYF; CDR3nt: TGTGCCAGCACCCCTTCGAAGGGAGTCTACGAGCAGTACTTC
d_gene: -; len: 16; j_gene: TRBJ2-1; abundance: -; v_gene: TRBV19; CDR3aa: CASSSRDKSSYNEQFF; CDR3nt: TGTGCCAGTAGTTCCCGGGACAAGAGCTCCTACAATGAGCAGTTCTTC
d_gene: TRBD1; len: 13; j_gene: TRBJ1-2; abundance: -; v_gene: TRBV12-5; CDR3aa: CASGSGQGEHYTF; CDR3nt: TGTGCTAGTGGTTCGGGACAGGGGGAGCACTACACCTTC
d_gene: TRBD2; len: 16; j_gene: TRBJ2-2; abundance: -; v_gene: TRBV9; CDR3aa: CASSVGTSGGTGELFF; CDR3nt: TGTGCCAGCAGCGTAGGGACTAGCGGGGGCACCGGGGAGCTGTTTTTT
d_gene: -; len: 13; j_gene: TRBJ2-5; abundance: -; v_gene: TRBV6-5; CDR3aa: CASSVQGRETQYF; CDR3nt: TGTGCCAGCAGCGTACAGGGAAGAGAGACCCAGTACTTC